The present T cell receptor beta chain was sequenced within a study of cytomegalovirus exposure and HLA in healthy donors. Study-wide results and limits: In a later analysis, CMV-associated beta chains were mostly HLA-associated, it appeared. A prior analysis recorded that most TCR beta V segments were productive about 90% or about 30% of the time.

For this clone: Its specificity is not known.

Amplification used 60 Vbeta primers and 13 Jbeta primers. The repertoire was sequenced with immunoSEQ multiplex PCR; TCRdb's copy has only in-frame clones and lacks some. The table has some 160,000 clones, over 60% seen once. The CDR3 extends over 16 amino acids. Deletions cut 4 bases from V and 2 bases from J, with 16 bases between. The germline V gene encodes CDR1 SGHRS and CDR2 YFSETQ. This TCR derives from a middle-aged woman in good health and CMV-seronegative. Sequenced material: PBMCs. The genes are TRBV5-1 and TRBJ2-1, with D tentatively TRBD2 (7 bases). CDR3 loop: CASSGDGGRAYNEQFF. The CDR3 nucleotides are TGCGCCAGCAGCGGCGACGGGGGGCGCGCCTACAATGAGCAGTTCTTC.